The 26 T cell receptor beta chains presented below share a single source sample, sequenced in a study of blood T cell repertoires in COVID-19. Assay used: immunoSEQ multiplex PCR; TCRdb lists only in-frame clones, some missing. The data hold 300,000 to 450,000 clones, with approximately 89% observed a single time. Source material: peripheral blood. These receptors were obtained from a woman aged 30 to 39 with COVID-19, enrolled during active disease.

J is TRBJ2-3 and V is TRBV2; TRBD2 matches at 10 bases. Trimming cost V 6 bases and J 5 bases; bases outside gene matches: 8. Germline-derived CDR1 and CDR2 are SNHLY and FYNNEI. This CDR3 spans 15 amino acids. The CDR3 coding sequence is TGTGCCAGCAGAGACCTAGCGGGAGTGGAAGATACGCAGTATTTT. Amino acids: CASRDLAGVEDTQYF.

This chain joins TRBV7-2 and TRBJ1-2; the match to TRBD1 covers 10 bases. CDR1 is SGHTA and CDR2 is FQGNSA in the germline V gene. J lost 6 bases, V lost 5 bases, and 6 bases had no gene match. This CDR3 contains 14 residues. DNA for the CDR3: TGTGCCAGCAGCGTGGACAGGGGGATGGATGGCTACACCTTC. Translating gives CASSVDRGMDGYTF.

The V and J genes are TRBV5-4 and TRBJ2-7, with 8 bases identical to TRBD2. CDR1 SGHNT and CDR2 YYREEE come from the germline V gene (reference sequence). The CDR3 runs to 14 residues. J gave up 4 bases and V 5 bases, and 8 bases lay outside the gene matches. In nucleotides, the CDR3 is TGTGCCAGCAGGGACCCGGCTAGCGGGTACGAGCAGTACTTC. It codes for CASRDPASGYEQYF.

This sequence joins TRBV4-3 and TRBJ1-3; 7 bases line up with TRBD1. The CDR3 extends over 16 amino acids. From germline, CDR1 is LGHNA and CDR2 YSLEER. Losses at the gene ends were 4 bases for V and 1 base for J; bases not matched to a gene: 7. CDR3 nucleotides: TGCGCCAGCAGCCCTACGACAGGGACGTCTGGAAACACCATATATTTT. This translates into CASSPTTGTSGNTIYF.

The genes are TRBV20-1 and TRBJ1-5; the D is unclear. This CDR3 comprises 11 residues. CDR1 and CDR2 from the germline V gene are DFQATT and SNEGSKA (reference sequence). The V end was cut by 1 base, the J end by 11 bases, with 9 bases between. The CDR3, as DNA: TGCAGTGCTAGAGGGGCTCGTTCCCAGCATTTT. This encodes CSARGARSQHF.

The chain links TRBV4-2 to TRBJ2-2; D perhaps matches TRBD1 (6 bases). This CDR3 comprises 13 residues. V was trimmed by 4 bases and J by 5 bases, leaving 8 bases between them. Germline V CDR1 and CDR2: LGHNA, YNFKEQ. The CDR3 DNA follows: TGTGCCAGCAGCCGAAGGGGGACCGGGGAGCTGTTTTTT. This encodes CASSRRGTGELFF.

This clone is a singleton in its sample. The V and J genes are TRBV4-1 and TRBJ1-1, with 8 bases that match TRBD1. The germline CDR1 and CDR2 sequences are MGHRA and YSYEKL. V shed 1 base, J shed 0 bases, and the junction held 1 base outside the gene matches. The CDR3 extends over 15 amino acids. CDR3 region: CASSQADRVNTEAFF. The CDR3 DNA follows: TGCGCCAGCAGCCAAGCGGACAGGGTGAACACTGAAGCTTTCTTT.

The J gene is TRBJ1-1, the V gene TRBV11-1, with 8 nucleotides matching TRBD1. Germline CDR1 SGHAT, CDR2 FQDESV (reference sequence). The ends lost 2 bases at V and 7 bases at J; junction bases unmatched: 3. The CDR3 consists of 13 residues. For the CDR3, the DNA is TGTGCCAGCAGCTTACCAGGGGGCATTGAAGCTTTCTTT. Protein: CASSLPGGIEAFF.

The J gene is TRBJ1-3, the V gene TRBV19, with D uncertain. There are 15 residues in the CDR3. V was clipped by 6 bases and J by 0 bases, with 12 bases between them. Per the germline V gene, CDR1 is LNHDA and CDR2 is SQIVND (reference sequence). The DNA of the CDR3 is TGTGCCAGTAGCAGGTCTTCGATCTCTGGAAACACCATATATTTT. The encoded protein is CASSRSSISGNTIYF.

The chain joins TRBV28 to TRBJ1-2, with D perhaps TRBD1 (5 bases). This CDR3 has 12 amino acids. CDR1 and CDR2 from the germline V gene are MDHEN and SYDVKM. V lost 1 base to trimming and J lost 9 bases, with 9 bases between them. This CDR3 reads CASSLLAGSYTF. As DNA, the CDR3 is TGTGCCAGCAGTTTATTAGCAGGGAGCTACACCTTC.

This chain links TRBV6-2 or TRBV6-3 with TRBJ2-2, with TRBD2 as a possible D gene (6 bases). V lost 6 bases and J lost 6, with 11 bases in between. The germline V gene encodes CDR1 MNHEY and CDR2 SVGEGT. The CDR3 consists of 13 residues. CDR3 protein: CASSLRGSGELFF. The CDR3 DNA reads TGTGCCAGCAGCCTCCGGGGGTCCGGGGAGCTGTTTTTT.

The chain is built from TRBV18 and TRBJ2-7, with 8 bases aligning to TRBD1. CDR3 length: 13 amino acids. Germline V gene lookup returns CDR1 KGHSH and CDR2 LQKENI. Losses at the gene ends were 8 bases for V and 2 bases for J; bases not matched to a gene: 5. This CDR3 reads CASRGTGTYEQYF. CDR3 nucleotides: TGTGCCAGCCGGGGGACAGGCACCTACGAGCAGTACTTC.

The chain carries TRBV30 and TRBJ2-7; D remains unclear. V was trimmed by 3 bases and J by 3 bases, leaving 15 bases between them. The germline V gene has CDR1 GTSNPN and CDR2 SVGIG (reference sequence). CDR3 length equals 14 residues. The CDR3, as DNA: TGTGCCTGGAGCCTTTATGGGCCAGGCTACGAGCAGTACTTC. Translating gives CAWSLYGPGYEQYF.

The CDR3 coding sequence is TGTGCCAGCAGCCCGTCTAGCGGGAGCTACGAGCAGTACTTC. This translates into CASSPSSGSYEQYF. This chain joins TRBV7-2 and TRBJ2-7; 10 nucleotides line up with TRBD2. Germline CDR1 SGHTA, CDR2 FQGNSA. The CDR3 is made up of 14 amino acids. With V trimmed by 5 bases and J by 3 bases, 4 bases remained unmatched.

The rearrangement uses TRBV19 and TRBJ2-6, with D maybe TRBD1 (5 bases). The V gene lost 1 base and the J gene lost 1 base, with 11 bases spanning the gap. The germline gives CDR1 LNHDA, CDR2 SQIVND (reference sequence). The CDR3 contains 17 residues. CDR3 protein: CASSIARDSSGANVLTF. The CDR3 region has the DNA TGTGCCAGTAGTATAGCCCGCGACAGTTCTGGGGCCAACGTCCTGACTTTC. Combining the CDR3 with reference TRBV19 and TRBJ2-6 gives the whole variable domain DGGITQSPKYLFRKEGQNVTLSCEQNLNHDAMYWYRQDPGQGLRLIYYSQIVNDFQKGDIAEGYSVSREKKESFPLTVTSAQKNPTAFYLCASSIARDSSGANVLTFGAGSRLTVL.

The rearrangement joins TRBV4-3 to TRBJ1-1; D not certain. V gave up 5 bases and J gave up 5 bases, with 12 bases separating them. The CDR3 extends over 13 amino acids. Germline CDR1 is LGHNA and CDR2 is YSLEER. Here the CDR3 reads CASSDGRGTEAFF. Here the CDR3 DNA reads TGCGCCAGCAGCGACGGAAGAGGGACTGAAGCTTTCTTT.

This chain joins TRBV19 and TRBJ2-3; D uncertain. CDR3 length: 12 residues. The V gene lost 4 bases and the J gene lost 4 bases, with 6 bases spanning the gap. The germline gives CDR1 LNHDA, CDR2 SQIVND (reference sequence). The CDR3 DNA follows: TGTGCCAGTAGTAAGGCGGCAGATACGCAGTATTTT. Amino acids: CASSKAADTQYF.

V gene TRBV24-1 combines with J gene TRBJ2-3; D perhaps matches TRBD2 (6 bases). The V gene's germline CDR1 is KGHDR and CDR2 SFDVKD. This CDR3 region has 15 residues. V was shortened by 6 bases and J by 1 base, with 13 bases between the two germline ends. DNA of the CDR3: TGTGCCACCAGTAACGCGGGATTGGGCACAGATACGCAGTATTTT. Its translation is CATSNAGLGTDTQYF.

V gene TRBV2 combines with J gene TRBJ2-5; 12 bases line up with TRBD2. The germline V gene encodes CDR1 SNHLY and CDR2 FYNNEI. The ends lost 5 bases at V and 1 base at J; junction bases unmatched: 2. CDR3 length: 15 amino acids. CDR3: CASSRLAGVQETQYF. The CDR3 coding sequence is TGTGCCAGCAGTCGACTAGCGGGAGTCCAAGAGACCCAGTACTTC.

This chain uses TRBV5-5 with TRBJ2-7; 11 bases map to TRBD2. V trimming: 3 bases; J trimming: 0 bases; junction bases outside the gene matches: 2. Germline CDR1 and CDR2: SGHKS and YYEKEE (reference sequence). The CDR3 loop spans 15 amino acids. CDR3 amino acids: CASSSTSGTSYEQYF. The CDR3 DNA sequence: TGTGCCAGCAGCTCGACTAGCGGGACCTCCTACGAGCAGTACTTC.

The J gene is TRBJ1-5, the V gene TRBV6-2 or TRBV6-3, with D perhaps TRBD1 (6 bases). V lost 5 bases, J lost 3 bases, and 11 bases lay in between. This CDR3 contains 14 residues. Germline V gene data show CDR1 as MNHEY and CDR2 as SVGEGT. The CDR3 region has the DNA TGTGCCAGCAGTCAGGACAGATACAATCAGCCCCAGCATTTT. The encoded protein is CASSQDRYNQPQHF.

This rearrangement joins TRBV29-1 to TRBJ2-5, with 9 bases identical to TRBD1. V lost 6 bases and J lost 5; bases outside the gene matches: 7. Germline V gene lookup returns CDR1 SQVTM and CDR2 ANQGSEA. The CDR3 spans 13 residues. CDR3 loop: CSVHRGHGETQYF. The CDR3 coding sequence is TGCAGCGTCCACAGGGGGCATGGGGAGACCCAGTACTTC.

The chain carries TRBV5-1 and TRBJ2-1; 8 bases agree with TRBD2. This CDR3 comprises 13 residues. After removal of 5 bases from V and 9 bases from J, the junction contained 7 bases not matched to a gene. CDR1 is SGHRS and CDR2 is YFSETQ in the germline V gene. CDR3 sequence: CASRSTSGAEQFF. The CDR3, as DNA: TGCGCCAGCAGATCCACTAGCGGTGCTGAGCAGTTCTTC.

The chain is built from TRBV14 and TRBJ2-7; D is possibly TRBD1 (6 bases). The CDR3 contains 12 residues. Germline CDR1 SGHDN, CDR2 FVKESK. The germline V and J ends were trimmed by 4 bases and 9 bases, with 13 bases remaining between them. In DNA form, the CDR3 reads TGTGCCAGCAGCCTAACAGGGACCGGGCAGTACTTC. Translation gives CASSLTGTGQYF.

The chain recombines TRBV2 with TRBJ1-4; TRBD1 aligns across 7 bases. The germline V gene encodes CDR1 SNHLY and CDR2 FYNNEI. This CDR3 has 15 amino acids. Trimming took 6 bases from V and 5 from J; bases not matched to a gene: 9. The CDR3 sequence: CASRAPGQINEKLFF. As DNA, the CDR3 is TGTGCCAGCAGGGCCCCGGGACAGATAAATGAAAAACTGTTTTTT.

This chain links TRBV28 with TRBJ2-3; 9 bases are shared with TRBD2. The germline gives CDR1 MDHEN, CDR2 SYDVKM. The CDR3 runs 13 residues. Trimming at V came to 5 bases and at J to 5 bases, leaving 2 bases not matched to a gene. CDR3 region: CASSPRGGDTQYF. As DNA, the CDR3 is TGTGCCAGCAGTCCGCGGGGGGGAGATACGCAGTATTTT.